Below are 27 T cell receptor beta chains sequenced from a single sample in a study of T cell responses to AZD1222 COVID-19 vaccine. Clones were sequenced by immunoSEQ multiplex PCR, and TCRdb holds only the in-frame ones, with some missing. The data contain around 130,000 clones, roughly 88% of them singletons. The specimen comprised peripheral blood, sampled on day 0 of AZD1222 vaccination. These TCRs come from an adult in good health.

The V call is TRBV6-5, the J call TRBJ2-5, with 8 bases lining up with TRBD1. The CDR3 length is 14 residues. V trimming: 6 bases; J trimming: 4 bases; junction bases outside the gene matches: 7. Germline loops: CDR1 MNHEY, CDR2 SVGAGI. CDR3 residues: CASSYGQGRETQYF. CDR3 nucleotides: TGTGCCAGCAGCTACGGACAGGGCCGAGAGACCCAGTACTTC.

In this sample, this clone turned up a few times. This CDR3 reads CASSSGGGGLTTEAFF. DNA of the CDR3: TGTGCCAGCAGCTCCGGCGGGGGAGGGCTCACGACTGAAGCTTTCTTT. The chain carries TRBV7-8 and TRBJ1-1, with a tentative D call TRBD1 (5 bases). Trimming took off 4 bases at V and 5 bases at J, with 20 bases between the two ends. Germline CDR1 SGHVS, CDR2 FQNEAQ. This CDR3 is built from 16 residues.

The CDR3 spells CASKGVPLQPQHF. The CDR3, as DNA: TGTGCCAGCAAGGGGGTCCCCCTTCAGCCCCAGCATTTT. The chain carries TRBV6-5 and TRBJ1-5; D is possibly TRBD1 (6 bases). Germline loops: CDR1 MNHEY, CDR2 SVGAGI. Between the trimmed V and J ends, which lost 7 bases and 6 bases, there was a span of 13 bases. This CDR3 is 13 amino acids long.

The chain combines TRBV7-9 with TRBJ1-2; TRBD1 agrees at 8 bases. There are 16 residues in the CDR3. Trimming removed 5 bases from V and 0 bases from J; junction bases left unmatched: 8. CDR1 and CDR2 from the germline V gene are SEHNR and FQNEAQ (reference sequence). The CDR3 here is CASSPSLTGANYGYTF. The CDR3 DNA reads as TGTGCCAGCAGCCCCTCCCTGACAGGGGCTAACTATGGCTACACCTTC.

The V gene is TRBV12-5, the J gene TRBJ2-2; D gene unclear. This CDR3 contains 17 residues. Germline V gives CDR1 LGHNT, CDR2 FRNRAP. V shed 0 bases and J shed 3 bases, with 14 bases lying between them. CDR3 in amino acids: CASGLVLTGQDTGELFF. The DNA for the CDR3 is TGTGCTAGTGGTTTGGTACTGACGGGTCAGGACACCGGGGAGCTGTTTTTT. Full variable domain (rest looked up from reference TRBV12-5 and TRBJ2-2): DARVTQTPRHKVTEMGQEVTMRCQPILGHNTVFWYRQTMMQGLELLAYFRNRAPLDDSGMPKDRFSAEMPDATLATLKIQPSEPRDSAVYFCASGLVLTGQDTGELFFGEGSRLTVL.

This clone turned up a few times. The chain carries TRBV5-1 and TRBJ2-3, with 12 nucleotides matching TRBD1. The CDR3 sequence is 15 residues long. V lost 2 bases and J lost 4; bases outside the gene matches: 2. The germline V gene encodes CDR1 SGHRS and CDR2 YFSETQ. CDR3 region: CASSFGTGGPDTQYF. The CDR3 bases are TGCGCCAGCAGCTTCGGGACAGGGGGCCCAGATACGCAGTATTTT.

This clone was seen a handful of times. V and J are TRBV15 and TRBJ1-2; 7 bases map to TRBD1. The CDR3 runs to 16 residues. Germline V lookup: CDR1 LNHNV, CDR2 YYDKDF (reference sequence). V dropped 5 bases and J dropped 0; count of bases not matched to a gene: 9. This CDR3 is CATSPTPGQSNYGYTF. The CDR3, as DNA: TGTGCCACCAGCCCTACTCCGGGACAGTCTAACTATGGCTACACCTTC. The full variable domain, with the rest looked up from reference TRBV15 and TRBJ1-2, is DAMVIQNPRYQVTQFGKPVTLSCSQTLNHNVMYWYQQKSSQAPKLLFHYYDKDFNNEADTPDNFQSRRPNTSFCFLDIRSPGLGDTAMYLCATSPTPGQSNYGYTFGSGTRLTVV.

The rearrangement joins TRBV7-3 to TRBJ1-5; TRBD1 is a possible D gene (6 bases). V was clipped by 5 bases and J by 5 bases, with 13 bases between them. The CDR3 sequence is 14 residues long. The germline CDR1 and CDR2 sequences are SGHTA and FQGTGA. The CDR3 reads CASSPGQTHQPQHF. The CDR3 nucleotides read TGTGCCAGCAGCCCCGGACAGACCCATCAGCCCCAGCATTTT.

The sample holds many counts of this clone. V and J are TRBV30 and TRBJ1-5; TRBD1 matches at 7 bases. This CDR3 contains 14 residues. Losses at the gene ends were 2 bases for V and 4 bases for J; bases not matched to a gene: 5. Germline CDR1 and CDR2: GTSNPN and SVGIG (reference sequence). The CDR3 reads CAWSLQGSNQPQHF. The DNA of the CDR3 is TGTGCCTGGAGTCTACAGGGGTCAAATCAGCCCCAGCATTTT.

This rearrangement joins TRBV27 to TRBJ2-7; 7 bases are a match to TRBD2. J lost 6 bases, V lost 0 bases, and 8 bases had no gene match. The CDR3 covers 15 residues. Germline V lookup: CDR1 MNHEY, CDR2 SMNVEV (reference sequence). The CDR3 region is CASSLSGLEVSEQYF. The CDR3 region has the DNA TGTGCCAGCAGTTTATCTGGACTAGAGGTGAGCGAGCAGTACTTC.

J is TRBJ2-7 and V is TRBV6-2 or TRBV6-3, with 9 bases matching TRBD1. The V and J ends lost 5 bases and 6 bases, in that order; junction bases with no gene match: 5. Germline CDR1 is MNHEY and CDR2 is SVGEGT. The CDR3 length is 13 residues. The CDR3 is CASSPGTGFEQYF. CDR3 nucleotides: TGTGCCAGCAGTCCCGGGACAGGGTTCGAGCAGTACTTC.

This clone showed up just a few times. The chain joins TRBV18 to TRBJ1-4; the D gene is possibly TRBD1 (5 bases). CDR1 and CDR2 (germline): KGHSH, LQKENI. Between the trimmed V and J ends, which lost 4 bases and 7 bases, there was a span of 13 bases. The CDR3 has 14 amino acids. CDR3 DNA: TGTGCCAGCTCACGGGCAGGGTCCGGTGAAAAACTGTTTTTT. Translating it yields CASSRAGSGEKLFF.

This rearrangement joins TRBV7-3 to TRBJ2-1, with a tentative D call TRBD2 (5 bases). From germline, CDR1 is SGHTA and CDR2 FQGTGA. The CDR3 extends over 14 amino acids. Between the trimmed V and J ends, which lost 4 bases and 6 bases, there was a span of 13 bases. CDR3 in DNA: TGTGCCAGCAGCTCCGACCTCAGCGGCAATGAGCAGTTCTTC. This gives the protein CASSSDLSGNEQFF.

This chain links TRBV9 with TRBJ2-3; a weak D match, TRBD1 (6 bases). Germline CDR1 and CDR2: SGDLS and YYNGEE. CDR3 length: 15 amino acids. V was trimmed by 0 bases and J by 4 bases, leaving 12 bases between them. CDR3: CASSVAPAGADTQYF. CDR3 DNA sequence: TGTGCCAGCAGCGTAGCTCCCGCAGGGGCAGATACGCAGTATTTT.

The chain uses TRBV29-1 and TRBJ1-5; a weak D match, TRBD1 (6 bases). CDR3 size: 14 residues. Trimming removed 7 bases at V and 0 bases at J, with 13 bases between. CDR1 SQVTM and CDR2 ANQGSEA come from the germline V gene. CDR3 DNA: TGCAGCGCCGTGACAGGTGATAGCAATCAGCCCCAGCATTTT. This codes for CSAVTGDSNQPQHF.

Details on this clone: A junction end diverges from the germline sequence, so it may reflect a read error. The chain joins TRBV6-5 to TRBJ2-1, with 8 bases identical to TRBD1. Germline CDR1 is MNHEY and CDR2 is SVGAGI. The CDR3 length is 13 residues. For the CDR3, the DNA is TGTGCCAGCAGCTACTACAGGGGGAATGAGCAGTTCTTC. Translating gives CASSYYRGNEQFF.

This clone has a handful of counts. This chain connects TRBV5-1 to TRBJ1-1; the D is unclear. The CDR3 has 14 residues. Germline V lookup: CDR1 SGHRS, CDR2 YFSETQ. The ends were cut back, 2 bases at V and 1 base at J, with 9 bases in the middle. CDR3 loop: CASSLIPSNTEAFF. CDR3 nucleotides: TGCGCCAGCAGCTTAATTCCATCGAACACTGAAGCTTTCTTT.

This chain joins TRBV10-3 and TRBJ2-6; D call uncertain. The V end was cut by 4 bases, the J end by 2 bases, with 6 bases between. CDR1 is ENHRY and CDR2 is SYGVKD in the germline V gene. This CDR3 has 14 residues. CDR3 nucleotides: TGTGCCATCAGTGTGGTTGCTGGGGCCAACGTCCTGACTTTC. Amino acids: CAISVVAGANVLTF.

The CDR3 nucleotides are TGTGCCAGCAGCTATCCACAGGGGACTGGGGGGAATGAGCAGTTCTTC. It specifies CASSYPQGTGGNEQFF. The genes are TRBV3-1 (or the pseudogene TRBV3-2) and TRBJ2-1; the D gene is possibly TRBD1 (7 bases). Germline CDR1 is LGHDT and CDR2 is YNNKEL (reference sequence). V lost 5 bases and J lost 7, with 21 bases in between. The CDR3 runs 16 residues.

This sequence joins TRBV10-1 and TRBJ1-2, with no clear D. The CDR3 has 14 amino acids. Germline CDR1 WNHNN, CDR2 SYGVQD (reference sequence). The V end was cut by 0 bases, the J end by 7 bases, with 12 bases between. The CDR3 loop is CASSESKSLGGYTF. CDR3 in DNA: TGCGCCAGCAGTGAGTCTAAAAGTCTGGGTGGCTACACCTTC.

This clone was detected only a few times. The CDR3 nucleotides are TGTGCCAGCAGCCCTCACGGAGGTGGGGTTCTCCGGTATGGCTACACCTTC. Protein sequence: CASSPHGGGVLRYGYTF. The chain joins TRBV3-1 (or the pseudogene TRBV3-2) to TRBJ1-2; no definite D call. Germline V CDR1 and CDR2: LGHDT, YNNKEL (reference sequence). Between the trimmed V and J ends, which lost 4 bases and 5 bases, there was a span of 23 bases. The CDR3 has 17 residues.

The chain has TRBV9 and TRBJ2-5; D call uncertain. The CDR3 is 13 residues long. V shed 0 bases and J shed 1 base, with 4 bases lying between them. CDR1 and CDR2 from the germline V gene are SGDLS and YYNGEE. The CDR3 is CASSVDLQETQYF. The CDR3 coding sequence is TGTGCCAGCAGCGTAGACCTCCAAGAGACCCAGTACTTC.

V and J are TRBV9 and TRBJ1-1, with D hard to call. CDR3 length equals 13 residues. V dropped 9 bases and J dropped 1 base, with 13 bases sitting between them. Germline V gene data show CDR1 as SGDLS and CDR2 as YYNGEE. The chain's CDR3 is CANNRVGNTEAFF. CDR3 sequence (DNA): TGTGCCAACAATAGGGTGGGGAACACTGAAGCTTTCTTT.

V gene TRBV5-4 combines with J gene TRBJ1-3; D is unresolved. V was trimmed by 4 bases and J by 9 bases, leaving 14 bases between them. Germline V CDR1 and CDR2: SGHNT, YYREEE (reference sequence). CDR3 length equals 13 residues. CDR3 nucleotide sequence: TGTGCCAGCAGCCCCCCTAACGCGGGCACCATATATTTT. Translation: CASSPPNAGTIYF.

J is TRBJ1-2 and V is TRBV7-9; unclear D gene. The CDR3 extends over 12 amino acids. Germline CDR1 SEHNR, CDR2 FQNEAQ (reference sequence). The V end lost 2 bases, the J end lost 3 bases, and 4 bases lay between the germline ends. DNA of the CDR3: TGTGCCAGCAGCTTACAACACTATGGCTACACCTTC. It translates to CASSLQHYGYTF.

This chain links TRBV6-5 with TRBJ2-3, with TRBD2 matching 8 bases. Germline CDR1 MNHEY, CDR2 SVGAGI. The CDR3 length is 15 residues. V shed 4 bases, J shed 7 bases, and the junction held 10 bases outside the gene matches. The CDR3 region has the DNA TGTGCCAGCAGTTTAAAGAGCGGGGGTTCATATACGCAGTATTTT. Translating it yields CASSLKSGGSYTQYF.

This clone was seen a single time. The chain is built from TRBV2 and TRBJ1-1, with TRBD1 matching 8 bases. Losses at the gene ends were 6 bases for V and 2 bases for J; bases not matched to a gene: 11. The CDR3 has 16 residues. The germline V gene has CDR1 SNHLY and CDR2 FYNNEI. The CDR3 loop is CASRPRGHVFNTEAFF. CDR3 in DNA: TGTGCCAGCAGACCCAGGGGGCACGTTTTTAACACTGAAGCTTTCTTT.